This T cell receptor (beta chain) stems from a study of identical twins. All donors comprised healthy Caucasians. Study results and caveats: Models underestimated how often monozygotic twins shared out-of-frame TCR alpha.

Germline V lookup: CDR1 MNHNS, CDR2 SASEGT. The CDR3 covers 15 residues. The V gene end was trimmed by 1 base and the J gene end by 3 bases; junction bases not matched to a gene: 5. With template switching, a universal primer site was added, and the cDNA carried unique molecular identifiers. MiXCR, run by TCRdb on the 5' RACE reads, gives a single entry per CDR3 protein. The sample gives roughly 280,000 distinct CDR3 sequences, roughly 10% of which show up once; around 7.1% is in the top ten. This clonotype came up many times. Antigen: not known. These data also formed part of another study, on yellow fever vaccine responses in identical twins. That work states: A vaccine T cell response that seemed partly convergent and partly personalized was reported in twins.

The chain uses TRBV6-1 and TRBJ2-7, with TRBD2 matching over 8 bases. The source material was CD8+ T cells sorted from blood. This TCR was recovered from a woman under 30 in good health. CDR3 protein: CASSEEAGGSYEQYF. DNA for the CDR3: TGTGCCAGCAGTGAAGAGGCGGGGGGTAGCTACGAGCAGTACTTC.